This is a list of T cell receptor beta chains from one sample in a study of blood T cells in healthy people across ages. Via MiXCR, TCRdb re-called the 5' RACE reads, giving one row per CDR3 protein. The sample holds around 800,000 distinct CDR3 sequences, 60% to 80% seen once. Material: blood. The receptors originated from a man aged 25 to 40 in good health. The conserved cysteine and the conserved F or W are not part of the CDR3 here.

j_gene,v_gene,CDR3aa
TRBJ2-7,TRBV4-3,ASSQTGVGYEQY
TRBJ1-4,TRBV7-2,ASSQRQGAFEKLF
-,TRBV6-2/TRBV6-3,ASRHLQGYEQY
TRBJ1-5,TRBV4-1,ASSLTQGASNQPQH
TRBJ1-1,TRBV6-5,ASSREGVTEAF
TRBJ2-1,TRBV7-8,ASSLVGTRSYNEQF
TRBJ2-5,TRBV6-5,ASSYTTESGTQY
TRBJ1-5,TRBV6-6,ASSSPPTGGQPQH
TRBJ1-2,TRBV5-1,ASSTQGGDGYT
TRBJ2-5,TRBV18,ASSPRGEDEQY
TRBJ2-4,TRBV10-3,AISGGADEQY
TRBJ1-6,TRBV7-3,ASSLGQASPLH
TRBJ2-5,TRBV5-1,ASSLYRAKPQETQY
TRBJ1-2,TRBV6-5,ASSDSRLTDGYT
TRBJ1-2,TRBV4-1,ASSPPGDNYGYT
TRBJ2-5,TRBV29-1,SVEGRGTHQQY
TRBJ1-6,TRBV28,ASSFTSSPLH
-,TRBV4-3,ASSQVTFLAQGAGTYEQY
TRBJ1-6,TRBV28,ASTSRPNSPLH